Listed below are T cell receptor beta chains from one sample, sequenced in a study of T cell responses to AZD1222 COVID-19 vaccine. Produced via immunoSEQ multiplex PCR; TCRdb's table is partial and in-frame only. Of 150,000 or so clones in the sample, about 86% were seen once. Here the sequenced sample was peripheral blood, taken on day 0 of MenACWY control vaccination. The source of these receptors is an adult in good health. Each CDR3 is given with its conserved first and last residue. Each record gives: D gene, J gene, clone size, V gene, CDR3 protein, CDR3 DNA. A D gene is named only where the DNA matches it firmly. Clone size is not always given. Where it is, it says once, few, many or a class for expanded clones.

d_call: TRBD1; j_call: TRBJ1-5; clone_size: -; v_call: TRBV5-1; cdr3_aa: CASSLSGGPNQPQHF; cdr3_nt: TGCGCCAGCAGCTTGTCAGGGGGGCCCAATCAGCCCCAGCATTTT
d_call: -; j_call: TRBJ1-2; clone_size: -; v_call: TRBV30; cdr3_aa: CAWDHGVGNYGYTF; cdr3_nt: TGTGCCTGGGACCACGGGGTTGGGAACTATGGCTACACCTTC
d_call: -; j_call: TRBJ1-4; clone_size: -; v_call: TRBV5-1; cdr3_aa: CASSPQGFGEKLFF; cdr3_nt: TGCGCCAGCAGCCCCCAGGGATTTGGTGAAAAACTGTTTTTT
d_call: -; j_call: TRBJ2-7; clone_size: once; v_call: TRBV6-2/TRBV6-3; cdr3_aa: CASSYSGVGEQYF; cdr3_nt: TGTGCCAGCAGTTACTCCGGGGTTGGCGAGCAGTACTTC
d_call: TRBD1; j_call: TRBJ1-3; clone_size: -; v_call: TRBV12-5; cdr3_aa: CASGFAGTGANTIYF; cdr3_nt: TGTGCTAGTGGTTTCGCCGGGACAGGGGCAAACACCATATATTTT
d_call: -; j_call: TRBJ1-2; clone_size: -; v_call: TRBV25-1; cdr3_aa: CASSESGRGEGYTF; cdr3_nt: TGTGCCAGCAGTGAATCGGGCAGGGGAGAGGGCTACACCTTC
d_call: TRBD1; j_call: TRBJ2-5; clone_size: -; v_call: TRBV6-5; cdr3_aa: CASRAVGTGQETQYF; cdr3_nt: TGTGCCAGCAGGGCCGTCGGGACAGGTCAAGAGACCCAGTACTTC
d_call: -; j_call: TRBJ1-4; clone_size: -; v_call: TRBV5-1; cdr3_aa: CASSPLVGGGGEKLFF; cdr3_nt: TGCGCCAGCAGCCCCCTCGTTGGGGGCGGGGGGGAAAAACTGTTTTTT
d_call: -; j_call: TRBJ2-2; clone_size: -; v_call: TRBV29-1; cdr3_aa: CSVGQNTGELFF; cdr3_nt: TGCAGCGTTGGACAGAACACCGGGGAGCTGTTTTTT
d_call: -; j_call: TRBJ1-2; clone_size: once; v_call: TRBV3-1/TRBV3-2; cdr3_aa: CASSWGRTYGYTF; cdr3_nt: TGTGCCAGCAGCTGGGGACGGACCTATGGCTACACCTTC
d_call: TRBD1; j_call: TRBJ1-6; clone_size: -; v_call: TRBV20-1; cdr3_aa: CSASRGTDNSPLHF; cdr3_nt: TGCAGTGCTAGTCGCGGGACAGACAATTCACCCCTCCACTTT
d_call: -; j_call: TRBJ1-1; clone_size: -; v_call: TRBV6-6; cdr3_aa: CASSWDGNTEAFF; cdr3_nt: TGTGCCAGCAGTTGGGACGGCAACACTGAAGCTTTCTTT
d_call: TRBD1; j_call: TRBJ1-2; clone_size: -; v_call: TRBV7-8; cdr3_aa: CASSLTWDRVDYGYTF; cdr3_nt: TGTGCCAGCAGCTTAACCTGGGACAGGGTCGACTATGGCTACACCTTC
d_call: TRBD1; j_call: TRBJ1-5; clone_size: once; v_call: TRBV6-1; cdr3_aa: CASSEVAGGNQPQHF; cdr3_nt: TGTGCCAGCAGTGAAGTTGCAGGGGGGAATCAGCCCCAGCATTTT
d_call: -; j_call: TRBJ2-2; clone_size: -; v_call: TRBV27; cdr3_aa: CASGPEGAGTGELFF; cdr3_nt: TGTGCCAGCGGCCCGGAGGGGGCGGGCACCGGGGAGCTGTTTTTT
d_call: TRBD1; j_call: TRBJ1-2; clone_size: -; v_call: TRBV11-3; cdr3_aa: CASSTRDRANYGYTF; cdr3_nt: TGTGCCAGCAGCACTAGGGACAGAGCTAACTATGGCTACACCTTC
d_call: TRBD2; j_call: TRBJ2-5; clone_size: once; v_call: TRBV3-1/TRBV3-2; cdr3_aa: CASISSGGSRTQYF; cdr3_nt: TGTGCCTCCATCTCTAGCGGGGGGTCGCGGACCCAGTACTTC
d_call: -; j_call: TRBJ1-2; clone_size: -; v_call: TRBV9; cdr3_aa: CASSVSDYGYTF; cdr3_nt: TGTGCCAGCAGCGTAAGTGACTATGGCTACACCTTC